The entry below gives a single T cell receptor beta chain sequence along with its context. Its antigen is unidentified. These data originate in a study of cytomegalovirus exposure and HLA in healthy donors. Findings and caveats of the study: The tendency of first-cohort TCR clusters to co-occur in the approximately 120 validation repertoires was identified by a subsequent analysis. In vitro assays verified that three CMV-associated chains recognized CMV antigens specifically.

CDR3 length: 17 residues. Trimming removed 0 bases from V and 0 bases from J, with 11 bases in between. Looked up from germline, CDR1 is SGHAT and CDR2 is FQNNGV. The table came from immunoSEQ multiplex PCR; TCRdb's copy has only in-frame clones and leaves some out. The profile shows 120,000 or so clones, around 90% of them singletons. This TCR was recovered from a woman younger than 35 in good health and CMV-seronegative. The sample comprised PBMCs. The rearrangement joins TRBV11-2 to TRBJ1-4; D unresolved. The CDR3 DNA reads as TGTGCCAGCAGCTTAGATTGGCGGAGTACAACTAATGAAAAACTGTTTTTT. Translating it yields CASSLDWRSTTNEKLFF.